A selection of T cell receptor beta chains follows, all from one sample in a study of response to subunit inactivated influenza vaccine. MiXCR, run by TCRdb on the RT-PCR reads, gives a single entry per CDR3 protein. The repertoire holds just under 550,000 distinct CDR3 sequences, 20% to 25% seen once, with about 3% in the top ten. Separately, the same data were catalogued under a study of T cells expressing NK-cell markers.

The sequencing here drew on CD4+ T cells sorted from PBMCs, taken 12 days after vaccination. These receptors all stem from a man aged 45-65 years who received an inactivated influenza vaccine. The CDR3 runs from the conserved cysteine through the conserved F or W. Fields, in order: clone size, V gene, J gene, D gene, CDR3 protein, CDR3 DNA. A D gene is named only where the DNA matches it firmly. Size values are once, few and many counts, or a class for expanded clones, and some rows have none.

clone_size: few
v_call: TRBV6-5
j_call: TRBJ2-3
d_call: .
cdr3_aa: CASSYTSGTLTDTQYF
cdr3_nt: TGTGCCAGCAGCTATACCTCCGGGACTCTCACAGATACGCAGTATTTT

clone_size: .
v_call: TRBV20-1
j_call: TRBJ2-3
d_call: .
cdr3_aa: CSATTRDRTDTQYF
cdr3_nt: TGCAGTGCTACCACCCGCGACCGCACAGATACGCAGTATTTT

clone_size: .
v_call: TRBV2
j_call: TRBJ2-4
d_call: .
cdr3_aa: CASKEGLSGNENIQYF
cdr3_nt: TGTGCCAGCAAAGAGGGGTTATCGGGGAATGAAAACATTCAGTACTTC

clone_size: .
v_call: TRBV10-3
j_call: TRBJ2-5
d_call: .
cdr3_aa: CAISVGVEETQYF
cdr3_nt: TGTGCCATCAGCGTGGGGGTCGAAGAGACCCAGTACTTC

clone_size: few
v_call: TRBV12-3/TRBV12-4
j_call: TRBJ2-3
d_call: TRBD2
cdr3_aa: CASSTLAGGTDTQYF
cdr3_nt: TGTGCCAGCAGTACACTAGCGGGGGGGACAGATACGCAGTATTTT

clone_size: .
v_call: TRBV28
j_call: TRBJ2-7
d_call: .
cdr3_aa: CASTQRGEQYF
cdr3_nt: TGTGCCAGCACCCAAAGAGGCGAGCAGTACTTC

clone_size: .
v_call: TRBV6-2/TRBV6-3
j_call: TRBJ2-4
d_call: .
cdr3_aa: CASSYSNRKDTKNIQYF
cdr3_nt: TGTGCCAGCAGTTACTCGAACAGGAAAGATACCAAAAACATTCAGTACTTC

clone_size: few
v_call: TRBV4-2
j_call: TRBJ2-6
d_call: .
cdr3_aa: CASSQGGTGANVLTF
cdr3_nt: TGTGCCAGCAGCCAAGGGGGGACTGGGGCCAACGTCCTGACTTTC

clone_size: many
v_call: TRBV12-3/TRBV12-4
j_call: TRBJ1-1
d_call: .
cdr3_aa: CASSLGHQNTEAFF
cdr3_nt: TGTGCCAGCAGTCTCGGACACCAGAACACTGAAGCTTTCTTT

clone_size: .
v_call: TRBV7-2
j_call: TRBJ1-2
d_call: TRBD1
cdr3_aa: CASSYWGQGGYGYTF
cdr3_nt: TGTGCCAGCAGCTATTGGGGACAGGGAGGGTATGGCTACACCTTC

clone_size: few
v_call: TRBV5-1
j_call: TRBJ1-1
d_call: .
cdr3_aa: CASSLDRVAFF
cdr3_nt: TGCGCCAGCAGCTTGGACAGGGTAGCTTTCTTT

clone_size: .
v_call: TRBV11-2
j_call: TRBJ2-5
d_call: .
cdr3_aa: CASSRSRETQYF
cdr3_nt: TGTGCCAGCAGCCGATCACGGGAGACCCAGTACTTC

clone_size: once
v_call: TRBV5-6
j_call: TRBJ2-5
d_call: .
cdr3_aa: CASSLPAETQYF
cdr3_nt: TGTGCCAGCAGCCTTCCAGCAGAGACCCAGTACTTC

clone_size: few
v_call: TRBV5-5
j_call: TRBJ2-5
d_call: TRBD2
cdr3_aa: CASSRTRIETQYF
cdr3_nt: TGTGCCAGCAGCCGGACTAGGATCGAGACCCAGTACTTC

clone_size: .
v_call: TRBV20-1
j_call: TRBJ2-7
d_call: .
cdr3_aa: CSARVAVDYEQYF
cdr3_nt: TGCAGTGCTAGAGTCGCAGTAGACTACGAGCAGTACTTC

clone_size: few
v_call: TRBV7-9
j_call: TRBJ2-6
d_call: .
cdr3_aa: CASSRSASGANVLTF
cdr3_nt: TGTGCCAGCAGCCGGTCGGCGTCAGGGGCCAACGTCCTGACTTTC

clone_size: few
v_call: TRBV20-1
j_call: TRBJ2-7
d_call: .
cdr3_aa: CSARGPYEQYF
cdr3_nt: TGCAGTGCTAGAGGACCCTACGAGCAGTACTTC

clone_size: many
v_call: TRBV5-8
j_call: TRBJ1-1
d_call: .
cdr3_aa: CASSLVRTEAFF
cdr3_nt: TGTGCCAGCAGCTTGGTGAGAACTGAAGCTTTCTTT

clone_size: .
v_call: TRBV5-1
j_call: TRBJ1-4
d_call: TRBD1
cdr3_aa: CASSWGTGRDEKLFF
cdr3_nt: TGCGCCAGCAGCTGGGGGACAGGGCGGGACGAAAAACTGTTTTTT

clone_size: .
v_call: TRBV20-1
j_call: TRBJ2-5
d_call: .
cdr3_aa: CSAWQGGETQYF
cdr3_nt: TGCAGTGCGTGGCAGGGGGGAGAGACCCAGTACTTC

clone_size: few
v_call: TRBV11-3
j_call: TRBJ2-3
d_call: TRBD2
cdr3_aa: CASSFGGAKDTQYF
cdr3_nt: TGTGCCAGCAGCTTCGGGGGGGCCAAAGATACGCAGTATTTT

clone_size: .
v_call: TRBV12-3/TRBV12-4
j_call: TRBJ2-3
d_call: TRBD2
cdr3_aa: CASSFGGALRTDTQYF
cdr3_nt: TGTGCCAGCAGTTTCGGGGGGGCCTTGAGGACAGATACGCAGTATTTT

clone_size: .
v_call: TRBV11-2
j_call: TRBJ1-2
d_call: .
cdr3_aa: CASSSSQHYGYTF
cdr3_nt: TGTGCCAGCAGCTCAAGCCAGCACTATGGCTACACCTTC

clone_size: .
v_call: TRBV13
j_call: TRBJ2-1
d_call: .
cdr3_aa: CASSLGTGPVNEQFF
cdr3_nt: TGTGCCAGCAGCTTAGGGACAGGACCTGTCAATGAGCAGTTCTTC

clone_size: .
v_call: TRBV6-2/TRBV6-3
j_call: TRBJ2-1
d_call: .
cdr3_aa: CASSYSLAAYNEQFF
cdr3_nt: TGTGCCAGCAGTTACTCGTTGGCAGCTTACAATGAGCAGTTCTTC

clone_size: few
v_call: TRBV5-1
j_call: TRBJ1-2
d_call: TRBD1
cdr3_aa: CASSSRDRGHYGYTF
cdr3_nt: TGCGCCAGCAGCTCACGGGACAGGGGCCACTATGGCTACACCTTC

clone_size: .
v_call: TRBV25-1
j_call: TRBJ2-5
d_call: .
cdr3_aa: CASSESWGRDTEGTQYF
cdr3_nt: TGTGCCAGCAGTGAATCGTGGGGCAGGGACACAGAAGGGACCCAGTACTTC

clone_size: .
v_call: TRBV5-1
j_call: TRBJ2-3
d_call: .
cdr3_aa: CASSTGPSTDTQYF
cdr3_nt: TGCGCCAGCAGCACGGGACCCAGCACAGATACGCAGTATTTT

clone_size: .
v_call: TRBV10-3
j_call: TRBJ2-1
d_call: TRBD2
cdr3_aa: CAISGLAGSYNEQFF
cdr3_nt: TGTGCCATCAGTGGGCTAGCGGGGTCCTACAATGAGCAGTTCTTC

clone_size: .
v_call: TRBV18
j_call: TRBJ1-4
d_call: TRBD1
cdr3_aa: CASSPRGTDEKLFF
cdr3_nt: TGTGCCAGCTCACCCCGGGGGACAGACGAAAAACTGTTTTTT

clone_size: .
v_call: TRBV16
j_call: TRBJ2-7
d_call: TRBD2
cdr3_aa: CASSQARAGGAYEQYF
cdr3_nt: TGTGCCAGCAGCCAGGCGCGGGCGGGAGGTGCCTACGAGCAGTACTTC

clone_size: .
v_call: TRBV24-1
j_call: TRBJ2-7
d_call: .
cdr3_aa: CATSETGEQYF
cdr3_nt: TGTGCCACCAGTGAGACGGGCGAGCAGTACTTC

clone_size: .
v_call: TRBV24-1
j_call: TRBJ2-1
d_call: .
cdr3_aa: CATSTGNYNEQFF
cdr3_nt: TGTGCCACCAGTACAGGGAACTACAATGAGCAGTTCTTC

clone_size: few
v_call: TRBV29-1
j_call: TRBJ2-1
d_call: .
cdr3_aa: CSVGGTQEYNEQFF
cdr3_nt: TGCAGCGTTGGGGGGACACAGGAATACAATGAGCAGTTCTTC

clone_size: .
v_call: TRBV7-8
j_call: TRBJ2-1
d_call: .
cdr3_aa: CASSFRLSSYNEQFF
cdr3_nt: TGTGCCAGCAGCTTCCGTCTAAGCTCCTACAATGAGCAGTTCTTC

clone_size: .
v_call: TRBV5-1
j_call: TRBJ2-5
d_call: .
cdr3_aa: CASSLAYGETQYF
cdr3_nt: TGCGCCAGCAGCTTGGCCTATGGAGAGACCCAGTACTTC

clone_size: .
v_call: TRBV7-6
j_call: TRBJ1-1
d_call: TRBD1
cdr3_aa: CASSLAAGTAKAFF
cdr3_nt: TGTGCCAGCAGCTTAGCAGCCGGGACAGCGAAAGCTTTCTTT

clone_size: .
v_call: TRBV20-1
j_call: TRBJ2-1
d_call: .
cdr3_aa: CSAPQGGAYNEQFF
cdr3_nt: TGCAGTGCCCCCCAAGGGGGGGCCTACAATGAGCAGTTCTTC

clone_size: .
v_call: TRBV28
j_call: TRBJ2-4
d_call: .
cdr3_aa: CASSFGGLKDIQYF
cdr3_nt: TGTGCCAGCAGTTTTGGGGGGCTTAAGGACATTCAGTACTTC

clone_size: many
v_call: TRBV12-3/TRBV12-4
j_call: TRBJ2-1
d_call: TRBD2
cdr3_aa: CASSFAGTSGSPEQFF
cdr3_nt: TGTGCCAGCAGTTTCGCCGGGACTAGCGGGAGCCCTGAGCAGTTCTTC

clone_size: few
v_call: TRBV2
j_call: TRBJ1-5
d_call: .
cdr3_aa: CASSPPGMGSNQPQHF
cdr3_nt: TGTGCCAGCAGTCCCCCAGGGATGGGTAGCAATCAGCCCCAGCATTTT